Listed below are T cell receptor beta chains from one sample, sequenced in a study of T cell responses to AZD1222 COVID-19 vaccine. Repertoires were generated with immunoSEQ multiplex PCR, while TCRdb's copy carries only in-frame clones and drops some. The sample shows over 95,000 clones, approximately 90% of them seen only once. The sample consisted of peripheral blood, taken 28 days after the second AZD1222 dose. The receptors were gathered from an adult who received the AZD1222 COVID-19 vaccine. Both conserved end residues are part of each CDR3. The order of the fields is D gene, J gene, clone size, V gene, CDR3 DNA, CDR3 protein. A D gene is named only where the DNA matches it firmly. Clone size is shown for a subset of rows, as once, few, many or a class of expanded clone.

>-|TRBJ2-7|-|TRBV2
TGTGCCAGCCAGGACACCCATGGGGCCTACGAGCAGTACTTC
CASQDTHGAYEQYF
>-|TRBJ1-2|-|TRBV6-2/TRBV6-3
TGTGCCAGCAGTCAACCCGGGAGCAGCTATGGCTACACCTTC
CASSQPGSSYGYTF
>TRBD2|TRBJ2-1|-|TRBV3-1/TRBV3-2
TGTGCCAGCAGCTCGGGACTAGCGGGAGGGCCGGTTGAGCAGTTCTTC
CASSSGLAGGPVEQFF
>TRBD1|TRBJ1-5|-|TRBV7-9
TGTGCCAGCAGCGGGGACAGTGGGGTAGAGCCCCAGCATTTT
CASSGDSGVEPQHF
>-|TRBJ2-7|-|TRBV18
TGTGCCAGCTCAACGGGGAGCTCCTACGAGCAGTACTTC
CASSTGSSYEQYF
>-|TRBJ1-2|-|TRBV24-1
TGTGCCACCAGTGAAGGAGGGTTCGGTGGCTACACCTTC
CATSEGGFGGYTF
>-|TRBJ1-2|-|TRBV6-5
TGTGCCAGCAGCATAGACGGGGCGGGCGATGGCTACACCTTC
CASSIDGAGDGYTF
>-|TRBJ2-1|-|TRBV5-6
TGTGCCAGCAGCCCAACTAGCATTAAAGACAATAAGCAGTTCTTC
CASSPTSIKDNKQFF
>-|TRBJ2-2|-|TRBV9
TGTGCCAGCAGCCCGAGACAGTCTTCCGGGGAGCTGTTTTTT
CASSPRQSSGELFF
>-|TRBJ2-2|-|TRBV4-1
TGCGCCAGCAGCCAAGGCATATTGGGGGAACCCCTCGGGGAGCTGTTTTTT
CASSQGILGEPLGELFF
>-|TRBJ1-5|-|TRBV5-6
TGTGCCAGCAGCCGGGGGGCGGGATCCCAGCCCCAGCATTTT
CASSRGAGSQPQHF
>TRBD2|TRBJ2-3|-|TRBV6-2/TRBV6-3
TGTGCCAGCAGTTATAGCGGGCCGTGGGATACGCAGTATTTT
CASSYSGPWDTQYF
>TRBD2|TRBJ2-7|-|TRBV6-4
TGTGCCAGCAGTAGGACTAGCGGGAGCGAGCAGTACTTC
CASSRTSGSEQYF
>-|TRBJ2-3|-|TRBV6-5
TGTGCCAGCAGTCCCCGGGCCCTTCCGCCAGATACGCAGTATTTT
CASSPRALPPDTQYF
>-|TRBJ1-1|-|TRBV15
TGTGCCACCAGCAGAGATTCGGCAGGGAACATGAACACTGAAGCTTTCTTT
CATSRDSAGNMNTEAFF
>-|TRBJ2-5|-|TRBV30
TGTGCCTGGAGTGTACGAGAAGGGCAGCCTACCTTGAAGACCCAGTACTTC
CAWSVREGQPTLKTQYF
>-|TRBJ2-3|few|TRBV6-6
TGTGCCAGCAGTTTGACAGTCTCAGATACGCAGTATTTT
CASSLTVSDTQYF
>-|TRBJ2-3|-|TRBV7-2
TGTGCCAGCAGCTTGGGAAGGGCCGCCGATACGCAGTATTTT
CASSLGRAADTQYF
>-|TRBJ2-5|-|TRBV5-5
TGTGCCAGCAGCAAAGGGGGGCCTGGAGGGGAGACCCAGTACTTC
CASSKGGPGGETQYF
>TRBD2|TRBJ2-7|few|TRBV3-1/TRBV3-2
TGTGCCAGCAGCCAAGTTCTAGCGGGAGTACAAGAGCAGTACTTC
CASSQVLAGVQEQYF
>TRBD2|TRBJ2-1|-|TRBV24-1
TGTGCCACCAGTGGACTAGCGGTAAGCTCCTACAATGAGCAGTTCTTC
CATSGLAVSSYNEQFF
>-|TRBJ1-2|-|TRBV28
TGTGCCAGCCTCCGTCAGGGTTCTGGCTACACCTTC
CASLRQGSGYTF
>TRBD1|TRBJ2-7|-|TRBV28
TGTGCCAGCAGTTCCGGACAGGGTGCCCACGAGCAGTACTTC
CASSSGQGAHEQYF
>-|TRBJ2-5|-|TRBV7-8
TGTGCCAGCAGCTTAGCGCTTGGCTATTCGAAAGAGACCCAGTACTTC
CASSLALGYSKETQYF
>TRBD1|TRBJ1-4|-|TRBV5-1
TGCGCCAGCAGCCTCACTACAGGGGCGAGTAATGAAAAACTGTTTTTT
CASSLTTGASNEKLFF
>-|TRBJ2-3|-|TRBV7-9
TGTGCCAGCAGCTTCGGCGGGGCGGATACGCAGTATTTT
CASSFGGADTQYF
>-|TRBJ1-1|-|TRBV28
TGTGCCAGCAGGGGTAAACCTGAAGCTTTCTTT
CASRGKPEAFF
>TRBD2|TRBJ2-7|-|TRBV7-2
TGTGCCAGCAGCTTGGGACTAGCGGGAGACGAGCAGTACTTC
CASSLGLAGDEQYF
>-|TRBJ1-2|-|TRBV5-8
TGTGCCAGCAGCTTGCCAGGGTTGGGCTATGGCTACACCTTC
CASSLPGLGYGYTF
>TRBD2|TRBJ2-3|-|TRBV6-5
TGTGCCAGCAGTTTAGGACTAGCGGGGCTCACAGATACGCAGTATTTT
CASSLGLAGLTDTQYF
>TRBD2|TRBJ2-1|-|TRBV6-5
TGTGCCAGCAGTTTACTAGCGGGAGACAATGAGCAGTTCTTC
CASSLLAGDNEQFF
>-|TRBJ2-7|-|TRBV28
TGTGCCAGCAGTTTGGGCTCCTACGAGCAGTACTTC
CASSLGSYEQYF
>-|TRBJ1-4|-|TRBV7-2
TGTGCCAGCAGCTTATTGTTTGGGGGCGGGGAAAAACTGTTTTTT
CASSLLFGGGEKLFF
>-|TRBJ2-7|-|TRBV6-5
TGTGCCAGCAGTTTTCAGGGGGGGGTCTCCTACGAGCAGTACTTC
CASSFQGGVSYEQYF
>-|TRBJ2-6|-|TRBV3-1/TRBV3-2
TGTGCCAGCAGCAACCGGGACCCAAGCTCTGGGGCCAACGTCCTGACTTTC
CASSNRDPSSGANVLTF
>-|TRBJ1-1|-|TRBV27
TGTGCCAGCAGTTTATCAAGGGTGGCTGAAGCTTTCTTT
CASSLSRVAEAFF
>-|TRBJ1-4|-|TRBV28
TGTGCCAGCACCACCCGCGGGGGTGCTAATGAAAAACTGTTTTTT
CASTTRGGANEKLFF
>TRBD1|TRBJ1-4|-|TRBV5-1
TGCGCCAGCAGCTTGGCCGGACAGGGGAATGAAAAACTGTTTTTT
CASSLAGQGNEKLFF
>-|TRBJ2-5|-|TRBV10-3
TGTGCCATCAGTGGAACCGGGGTCCAAGAGACCCAGTACTTC
CAISGTGVQETQYF
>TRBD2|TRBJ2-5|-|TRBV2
TGTGCCAGCAGTGAGCGGGGGAGAGAGACCCAGTACTTC
CASSERGRETQYF
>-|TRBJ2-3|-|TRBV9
TGTGCCAGCAGCTTCCTAGGGGACACAGATACGCAGTATTTT
CASSFLGDTDTQYF
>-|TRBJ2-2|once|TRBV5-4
TGTGCCAGCAGCCCCCGTGCAGGGGCGAACACCGGGGAGCTGTTTTTT
CASSPRAGANTGELFF
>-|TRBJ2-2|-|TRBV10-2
TGCGCCAGCCACCGGGGAGCCCGGGGCGGGGAGCTGTTTTTT
CASHRGARGGELFF
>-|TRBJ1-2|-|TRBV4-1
TGCGCCAGCAGCCAACCCCCGCAGCTCGAATACCTTAACTATGGCTACACCTTC
CASSQPPQLEYLNYGYTF
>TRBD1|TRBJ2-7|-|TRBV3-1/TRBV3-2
TGTGCCAGCAGCCGCAAACCCTGGGAGGACAGGGGGCATCTTTACGAGCAGTACTTC
CASSRKPWEDRGHLYEQYF